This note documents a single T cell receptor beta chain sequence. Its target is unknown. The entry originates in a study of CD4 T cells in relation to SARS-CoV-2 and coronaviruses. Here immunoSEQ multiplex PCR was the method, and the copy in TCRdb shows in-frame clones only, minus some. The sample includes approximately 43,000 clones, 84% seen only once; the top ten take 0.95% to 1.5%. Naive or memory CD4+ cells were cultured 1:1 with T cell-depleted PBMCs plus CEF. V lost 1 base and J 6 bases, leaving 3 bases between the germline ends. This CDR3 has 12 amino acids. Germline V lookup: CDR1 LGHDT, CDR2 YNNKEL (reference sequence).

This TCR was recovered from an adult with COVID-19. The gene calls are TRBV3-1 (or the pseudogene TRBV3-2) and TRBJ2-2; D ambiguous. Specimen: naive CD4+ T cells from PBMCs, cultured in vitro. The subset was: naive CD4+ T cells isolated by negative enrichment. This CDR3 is CASSQVAGELFF. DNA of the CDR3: TGTGCCAGCAGCCAAGTGGCCGGGGAGCTGTTTTTT.